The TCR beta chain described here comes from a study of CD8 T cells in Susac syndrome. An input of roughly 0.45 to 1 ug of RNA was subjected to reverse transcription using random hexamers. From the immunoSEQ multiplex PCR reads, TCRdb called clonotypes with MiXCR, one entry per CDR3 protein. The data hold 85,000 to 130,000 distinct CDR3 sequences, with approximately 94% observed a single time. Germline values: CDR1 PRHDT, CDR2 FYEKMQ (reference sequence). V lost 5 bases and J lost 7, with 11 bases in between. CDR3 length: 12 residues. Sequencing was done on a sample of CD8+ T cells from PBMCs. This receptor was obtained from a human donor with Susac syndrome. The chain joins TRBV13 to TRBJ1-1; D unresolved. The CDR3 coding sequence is TGTGCCAGCAGCGGGAGGGTGAATGAAGCTTTCTTT. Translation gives CASSGRVNEAFF.